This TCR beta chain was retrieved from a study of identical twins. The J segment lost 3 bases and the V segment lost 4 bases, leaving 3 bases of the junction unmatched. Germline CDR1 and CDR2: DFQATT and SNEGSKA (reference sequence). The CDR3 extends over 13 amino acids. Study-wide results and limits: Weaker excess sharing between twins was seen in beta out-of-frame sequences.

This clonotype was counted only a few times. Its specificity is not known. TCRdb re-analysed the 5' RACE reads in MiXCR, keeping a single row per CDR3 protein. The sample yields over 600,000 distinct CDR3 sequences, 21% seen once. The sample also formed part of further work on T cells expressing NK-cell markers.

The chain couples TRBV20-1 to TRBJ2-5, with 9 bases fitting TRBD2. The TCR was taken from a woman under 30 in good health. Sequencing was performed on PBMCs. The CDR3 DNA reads TGCAGTGCTAAAAGACTAGCGGAAGAGACCCAGTACTTC. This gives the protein CSAKRLAEETQYF.